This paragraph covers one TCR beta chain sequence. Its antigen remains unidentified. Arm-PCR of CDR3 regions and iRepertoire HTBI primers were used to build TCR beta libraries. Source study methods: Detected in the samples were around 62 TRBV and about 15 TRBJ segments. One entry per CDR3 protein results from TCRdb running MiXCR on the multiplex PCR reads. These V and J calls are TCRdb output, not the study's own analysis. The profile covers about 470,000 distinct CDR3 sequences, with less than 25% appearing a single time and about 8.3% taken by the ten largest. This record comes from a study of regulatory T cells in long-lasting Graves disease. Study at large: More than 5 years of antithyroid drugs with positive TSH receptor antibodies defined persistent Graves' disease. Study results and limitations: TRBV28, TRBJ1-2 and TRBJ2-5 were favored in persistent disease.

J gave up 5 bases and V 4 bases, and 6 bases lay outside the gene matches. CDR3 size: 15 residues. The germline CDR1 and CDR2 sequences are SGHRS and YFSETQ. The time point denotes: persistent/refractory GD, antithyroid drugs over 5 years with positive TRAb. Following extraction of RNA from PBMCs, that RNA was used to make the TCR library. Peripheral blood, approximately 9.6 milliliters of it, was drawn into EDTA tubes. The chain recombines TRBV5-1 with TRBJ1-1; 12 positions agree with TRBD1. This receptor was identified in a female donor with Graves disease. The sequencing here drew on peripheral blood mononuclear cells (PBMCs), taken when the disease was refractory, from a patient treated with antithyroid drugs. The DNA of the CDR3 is TGCGCCAGCAGCACGGGACAGGGGGCGCGAACTGAAGCTTTCTTT. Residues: CASSTGQGARTEAFF.